Reported below is one T cell receptor beta chain. The antigen remains undetermined. The data stem from a study of CXCR3-negative and CXCR3-positive naive CD8 T cells. Per the germline V gene, CDR1 is SGHVS and CDR2 is FQNEAQ. The length of the CDR3 is 12 residues. Study-level findings and limits: TCR strength was inferred from TRB CDR3 properties, while surface CD5 was comparable between naive subsets. Naive cells positive for CXCR3 carried more hydrophobic TRB CDR3s than CXCR3-negative ones. Naive CXCR3-positive and CXCR3-negative cells shared TRBV-TRBJ usage; memory cells diverged.

Every CD8+ subset sample held 300,000 flow-sorted cells, done in triplicate. All TRB cDNA libraries came from 5' RACE performed with UMI labels. Following a re-call of the 5' RACE reads, TCRdb has one entry per CDR3 protein and lacks DNA. Its listing shows approximately 100,000 distinct CDR3 sequences. The chain carries TRBV7-8 and TRBJ2-7; the D call of TRBD1 rests on TCRdb alone, since no DNA is present to check it. The sequence came from a human donor in good health. Some clones in this sample may be carry-over from other donors' samples. The specimen was naive CXCR3+ CD8+ T cells from blood. Subset of the sample: CD45RO-CCR7+CD27+CD95- naive CD8+ T cells expressing CXCR3 (TNR3+). CDR3 region: CASRDTSYEQYF.